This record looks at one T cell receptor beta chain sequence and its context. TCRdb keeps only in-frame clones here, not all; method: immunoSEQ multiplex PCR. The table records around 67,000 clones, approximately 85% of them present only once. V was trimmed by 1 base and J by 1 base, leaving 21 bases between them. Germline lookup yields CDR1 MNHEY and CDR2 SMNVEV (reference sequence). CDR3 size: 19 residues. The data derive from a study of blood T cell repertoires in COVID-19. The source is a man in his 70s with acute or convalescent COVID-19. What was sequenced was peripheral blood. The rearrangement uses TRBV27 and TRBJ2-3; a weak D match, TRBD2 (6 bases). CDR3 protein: CASSLYPGWGLRGTDTQYF. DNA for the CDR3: TGTGCCAGCAGTTTATATCCGGGGTGGGGACTCAGGGGCACAGATACGCAGTATTTT.